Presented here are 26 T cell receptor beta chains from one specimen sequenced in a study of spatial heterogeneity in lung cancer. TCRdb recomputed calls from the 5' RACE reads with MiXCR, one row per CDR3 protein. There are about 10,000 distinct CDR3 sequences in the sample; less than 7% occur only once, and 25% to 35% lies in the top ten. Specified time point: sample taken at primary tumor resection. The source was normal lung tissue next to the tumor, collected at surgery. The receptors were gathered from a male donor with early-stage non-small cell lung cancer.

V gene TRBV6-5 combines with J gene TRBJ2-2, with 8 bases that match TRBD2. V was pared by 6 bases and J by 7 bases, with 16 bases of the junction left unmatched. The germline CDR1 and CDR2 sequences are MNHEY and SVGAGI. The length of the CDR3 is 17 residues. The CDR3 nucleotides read TGTGCCAGCAGGCGGCTAGGAGGGACTAGTGGATACGGGGAGCTGTTTTTT. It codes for CASRRLGGTSGYGELFF.

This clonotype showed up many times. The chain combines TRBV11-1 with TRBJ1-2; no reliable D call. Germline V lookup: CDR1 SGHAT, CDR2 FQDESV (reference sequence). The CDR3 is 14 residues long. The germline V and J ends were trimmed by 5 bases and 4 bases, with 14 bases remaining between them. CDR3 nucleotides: TGTGCCAGCAGCCTTGGAGGGTCCCCCTATGGCTACACCTTC. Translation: CASSLGGSPYGYTF. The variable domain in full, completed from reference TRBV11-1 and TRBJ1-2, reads EAEVAQSPRYKITEKSQAVAFWCDPISGHATLYWYRQILGQGPELLVQFQDESVVDDSQLPKDRFSAERLKGVDSTLKIQPAELGDSAMYLCASSLGGSPYGYTFGSGTRLTVV.

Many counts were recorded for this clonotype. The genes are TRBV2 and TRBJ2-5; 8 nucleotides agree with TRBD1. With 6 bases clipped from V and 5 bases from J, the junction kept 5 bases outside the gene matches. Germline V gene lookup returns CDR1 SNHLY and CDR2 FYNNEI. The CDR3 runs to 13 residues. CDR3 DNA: TGTGCCAGCAGAGTGGACAGGGAGGAGACCCAGTACTTC. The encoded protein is CASRVDREETQYF.

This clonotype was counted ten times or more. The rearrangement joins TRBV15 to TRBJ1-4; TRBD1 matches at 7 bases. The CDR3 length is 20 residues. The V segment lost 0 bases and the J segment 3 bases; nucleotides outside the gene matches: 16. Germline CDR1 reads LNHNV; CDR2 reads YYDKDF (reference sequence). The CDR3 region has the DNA TGTGCCACCAGCAGAGAAATTAATATTGGCCCGGGACAGTCTAATGAAAAACTGTTTTTT. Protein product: CATSREINIGPGQSNEKLFF.

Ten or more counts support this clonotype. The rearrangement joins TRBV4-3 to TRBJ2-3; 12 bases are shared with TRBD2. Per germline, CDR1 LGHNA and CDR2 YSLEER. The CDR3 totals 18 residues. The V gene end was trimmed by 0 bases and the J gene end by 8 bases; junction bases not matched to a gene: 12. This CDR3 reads CASSQDPPSGGAMFTQYF. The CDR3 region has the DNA TGCGCCAGCAGCCAAGATCCCCCTAGCGGGGGGGCAATGTTTACGCAGTATTTT.

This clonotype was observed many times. The CDR3 is CASSRDLGTDTQYF. The CDR3 coding sequence is TGCGCCAGCAGCAGGGACTTGGGGACAGATACGCAGTATTTT. The V call is TRBV5-1, the J call TRBJ2-3; the D gene is possibly TRBD2 (6 bases). CDR1 and CDR2 from the germline V gene are SGHRS and YFSETQ. The CDR3 covers 14 residues. Trimming pared 4 bases from V and 3 bases from J, leaving 12 bases between. Supplemented by reference TRBV5-1 and TRBJ2-3, the full variable domain reads KAGVTQTPRYLIKTRGQQVTLSCSPISGHRSVSWYQQTPGQGLQFLFEYFSETQRNKGNFPGRFSGRQFSNSRSEMNVSTLELGDSALYLCASSRDLGTDTQYFGPGTRLTVL.

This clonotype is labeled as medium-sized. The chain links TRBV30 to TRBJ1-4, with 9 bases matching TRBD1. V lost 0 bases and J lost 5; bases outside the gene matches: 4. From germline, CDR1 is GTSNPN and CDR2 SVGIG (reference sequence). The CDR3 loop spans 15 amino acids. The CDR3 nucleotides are TGTGCCTGGAGTGTACGCGGGACAGGGAATGAAAAACTGTTTTTT. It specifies CAWSVRGTGNEKLFF.

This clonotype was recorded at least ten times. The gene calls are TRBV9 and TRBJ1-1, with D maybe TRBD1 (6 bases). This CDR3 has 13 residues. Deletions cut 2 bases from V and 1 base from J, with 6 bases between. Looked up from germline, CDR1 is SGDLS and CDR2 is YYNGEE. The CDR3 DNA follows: TGTGCCAGCAGCGTGACAGGGAACACTGAAGCTTTCTTT. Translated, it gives CASSVTGNTEAFF.

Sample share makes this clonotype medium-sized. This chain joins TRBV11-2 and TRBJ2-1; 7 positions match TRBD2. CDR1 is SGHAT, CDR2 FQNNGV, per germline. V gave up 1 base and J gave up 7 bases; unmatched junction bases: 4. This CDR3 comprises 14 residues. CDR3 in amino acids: CASSLVWTRNEQFF. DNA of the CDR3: TGTGCCAGCAGCTTAGTGTGGACTAGGAATGAGCAGTTCTTC.

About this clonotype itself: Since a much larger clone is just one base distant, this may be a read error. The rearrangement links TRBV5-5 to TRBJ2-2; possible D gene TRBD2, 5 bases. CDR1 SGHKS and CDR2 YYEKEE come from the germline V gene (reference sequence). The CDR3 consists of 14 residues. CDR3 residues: CASSPMVNTGELYF. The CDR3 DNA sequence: TGTGCCAGCAGCCCTATGGTGAACACCGGGGAGCTGTATTTT.

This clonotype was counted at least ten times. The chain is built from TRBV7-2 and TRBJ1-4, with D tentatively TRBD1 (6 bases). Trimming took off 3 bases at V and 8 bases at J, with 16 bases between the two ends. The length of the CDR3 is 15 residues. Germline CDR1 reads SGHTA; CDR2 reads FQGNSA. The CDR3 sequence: CASSLDGQRGEKLFF. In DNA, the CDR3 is TGTGCCAGCAGCTTGGACGGACAGAGGGGCGAAAAACTGTTTTTT. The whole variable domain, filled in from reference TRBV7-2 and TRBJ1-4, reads GAGVSQSPSNKVTEKGKDVELRCDPISGHTALYWYRQSLGQGLEFLIYFQGNSAPDKSGLPSDRFSAERTGGSVSTLTIQRTQQEDSAVYLCASSLDGQRGEKLFFGSGTQLSVL.

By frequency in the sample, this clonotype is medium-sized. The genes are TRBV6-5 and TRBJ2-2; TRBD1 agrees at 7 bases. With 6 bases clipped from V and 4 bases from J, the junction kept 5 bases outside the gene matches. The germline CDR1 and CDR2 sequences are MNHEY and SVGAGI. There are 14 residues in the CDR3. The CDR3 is CASSWDRATGELFF. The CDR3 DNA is TGTGCCAGCAGCTGGGACAGAGCCACCGGGGAGCTGTTTTTT.

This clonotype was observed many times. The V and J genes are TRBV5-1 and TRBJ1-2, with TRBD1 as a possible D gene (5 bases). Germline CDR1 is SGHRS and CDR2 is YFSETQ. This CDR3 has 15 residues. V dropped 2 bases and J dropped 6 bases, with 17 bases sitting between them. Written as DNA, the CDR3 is TGCGCCAGCAGCTTTGGGGGACTGATAGGCAATGGCTACACCTTC. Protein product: CASSFGGLIGNGYTF.

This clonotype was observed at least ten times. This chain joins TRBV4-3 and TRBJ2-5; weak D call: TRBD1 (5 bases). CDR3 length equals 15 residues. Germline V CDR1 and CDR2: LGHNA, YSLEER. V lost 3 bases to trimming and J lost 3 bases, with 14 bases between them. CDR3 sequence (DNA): TGCGCCAGCAGCCACGTTGGGGCGGTTGAAGAGACCCAGTACTTC. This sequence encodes CASSHVGAVEETQYF.

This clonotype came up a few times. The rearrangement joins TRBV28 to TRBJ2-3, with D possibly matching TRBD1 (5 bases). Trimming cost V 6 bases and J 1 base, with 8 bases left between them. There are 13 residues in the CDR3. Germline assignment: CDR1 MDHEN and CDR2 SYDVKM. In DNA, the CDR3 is TGTGCCAGCAGCAAAGGGGGCACAGATACGCAGTATTTT. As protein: CASSKGGTDTQYF. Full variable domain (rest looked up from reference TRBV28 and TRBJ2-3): DVKVTQSSRYLVKRTGEKVFLECVQDMDHENMFWYRQDPGLGLRLIYFSYDVKMKEKGDIPEGYSVSREKKERFSLILESASTNQTSMYLCASSKGGTDTQYFGPGTRLTVL.

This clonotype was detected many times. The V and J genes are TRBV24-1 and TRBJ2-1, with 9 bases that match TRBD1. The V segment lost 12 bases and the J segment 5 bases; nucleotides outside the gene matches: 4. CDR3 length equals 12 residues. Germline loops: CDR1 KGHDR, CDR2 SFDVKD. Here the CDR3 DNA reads TGTGCCTCCCGGGACAGGGACAATGAGCAGTTCTTC. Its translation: CASRDRDNEQFF.

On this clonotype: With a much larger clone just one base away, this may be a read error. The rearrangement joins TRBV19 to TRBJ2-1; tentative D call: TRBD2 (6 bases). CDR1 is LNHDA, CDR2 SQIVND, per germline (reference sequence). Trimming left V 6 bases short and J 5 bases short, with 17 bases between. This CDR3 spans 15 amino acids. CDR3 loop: CASSLVRTIDNEQFF. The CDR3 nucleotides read TGTGCCAGTAGCCTCGTGAGGACTATAGACAATGAGCAGTTCTTC.

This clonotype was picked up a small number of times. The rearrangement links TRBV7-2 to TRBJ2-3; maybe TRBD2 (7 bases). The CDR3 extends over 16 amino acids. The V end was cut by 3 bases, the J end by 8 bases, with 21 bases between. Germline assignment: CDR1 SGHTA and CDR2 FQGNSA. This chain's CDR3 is CASSFRRGALSSTQYF. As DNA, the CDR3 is TGTGCCAGCAGCTTCAGACGGGGGGCCCTTTCCAGTACGCAGTATTTT.

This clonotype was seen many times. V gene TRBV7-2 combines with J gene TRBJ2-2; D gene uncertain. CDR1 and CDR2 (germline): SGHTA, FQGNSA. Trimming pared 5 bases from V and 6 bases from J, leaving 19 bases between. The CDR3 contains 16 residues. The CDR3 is CASSRTGEGKAGELFF. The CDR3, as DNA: TGTGCCAGCAGCCGAACTGGGGAAGGGAAAGCCGGGGAGCTGTTTTTT.

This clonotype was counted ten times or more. The CDR3 reads CASSVDMRNTEAFF. The CDR3 region has the DNA TGTGCCAGCAGCGTGGACATGAGAAACACTGAAGCTTTCTTT. The V gene is TRBV9, the J gene TRBJ1-1, with D possibly TRBD1 on 5 matching bases. The ends were cut back, 2 bases at V and 2 bases at J, with 10 bases in the middle. This CDR3 is built from 14 residues. Per germline, CDR1 SGDLS and CDR2 YYNGEE.

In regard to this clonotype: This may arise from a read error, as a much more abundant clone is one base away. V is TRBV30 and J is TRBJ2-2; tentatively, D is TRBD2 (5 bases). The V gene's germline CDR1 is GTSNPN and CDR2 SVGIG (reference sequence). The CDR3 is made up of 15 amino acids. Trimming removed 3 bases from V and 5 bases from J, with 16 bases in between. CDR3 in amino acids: CAWSRGSVLTGELFF. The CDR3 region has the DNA TGTGCCTGGAGCCGCGGGTCGGTTTTGACCGGGGAGCTGTTTTTT. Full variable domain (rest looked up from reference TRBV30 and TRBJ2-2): SQTIHQWPATLVQPVGSPLSLECTVEGTSNPNLYWYRQAAGRGLQLLFYSVGIGQISSEVPQNLSASRPQDRQFILSSKKLLLSDSGFYLCAWSRGSVLTGELFFGEGSRLTVL.

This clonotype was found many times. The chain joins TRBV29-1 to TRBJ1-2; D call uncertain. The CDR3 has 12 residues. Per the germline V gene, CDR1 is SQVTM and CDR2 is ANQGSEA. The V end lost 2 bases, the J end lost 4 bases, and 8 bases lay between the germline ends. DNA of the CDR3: TGCAGCGTTGAACCGGCAGCCTATGGCTACACCTTC. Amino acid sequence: CSVEPAAYGYTF.

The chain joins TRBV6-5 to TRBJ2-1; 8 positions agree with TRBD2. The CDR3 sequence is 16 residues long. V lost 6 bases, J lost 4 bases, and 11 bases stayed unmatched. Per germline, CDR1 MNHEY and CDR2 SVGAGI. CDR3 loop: CASSSSSGGPYNEQFF. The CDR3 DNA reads TGTGCCAGCAGCTCCTCGTCGGGAGGGCCTTACAATGAGCAGTTCTTC.

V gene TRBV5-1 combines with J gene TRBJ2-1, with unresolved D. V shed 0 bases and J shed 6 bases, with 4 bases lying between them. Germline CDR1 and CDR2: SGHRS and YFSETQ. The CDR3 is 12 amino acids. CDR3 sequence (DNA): TGCGCCAGCAGCTTGGAGGGCAATGAGCAGTTCTTC. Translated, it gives CASSLEGNEQFF.

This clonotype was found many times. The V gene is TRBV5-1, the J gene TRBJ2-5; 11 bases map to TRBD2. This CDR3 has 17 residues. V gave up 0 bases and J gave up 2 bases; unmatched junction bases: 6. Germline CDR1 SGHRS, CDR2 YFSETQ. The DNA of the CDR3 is TGCGCCAGCAGCTTGGCCGCTAGCGGGGGGCAGCAAGAGACCCAGTACTTC. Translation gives CASSLAASGGQQETQYF.

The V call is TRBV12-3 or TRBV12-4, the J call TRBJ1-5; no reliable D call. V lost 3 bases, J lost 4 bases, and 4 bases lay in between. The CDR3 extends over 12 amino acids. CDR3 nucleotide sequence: TGTGCCAGCAGTTTTCGGAATCAGCCCCAGCATTTT. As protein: CASSFRNQPQHF.